The 32 T cell receptor beta chains below all came from one sample that was sequenced in a study of T cell changes during pregnancy in multiple sclerosis. TCRdb's table, derived via immunoSEQ multiplex PCR, lists solely in-frame clones and lacks some. The table shows roughly 80,000 clones, with 85% to 95% occurring only once. The material was peripheral blood, obtained after pregnancy. The receptors originated from a female donor in good health, enrolled as a control in a pregnancy study.

This clone came up once. This chain uses TRBV10-3 with TRBJ2-2; 7 bases align to TRBD1. The V and J ends lost 6 bases and 6 bases, in that order; junction bases with no gene match: 7. The CDR3 consists of 14 residues. The germline gives CDR1 ENHRY, CDR2 SYGVKD. CDR3 sequence reads: CAISPTGTAGELFF. The CDR3 region has the DNA TGTGCCATCAGCCCGACAGGGACCGCCGGGGAGCTGTTTTTT.

This clone was counted once. The gene calls are TRBV6-1 and TRBJ1-3; no reliable D call. The CDR3 is 12 residues long. From germline, CDR1 is MNHNS and CDR2 SASEGT. The V end lost 7 bases, the J end lost 4 bases, and 8 bases lay between the germline ends. CDR3 bases: TGTGCCAGCATTAACTCGGGAAACACCATATATTTT. It codes for CASINSGNTIYF.

CDR3 DNA: TGTGCCAGCAGCGCCCCGACTAGCGGGGGGGGCAATGAGCAGTTCTTC. Its protein product is CASSAPTSGGGNEQFF. The V gene is TRBV11-2, the J gene TRBJ2-1; 14 nucleotides align to TRBD2. The germline V gene has CDR1 SGHAT and CDR2 FQNNGV. V shed 5 bases and J 6 bases; nucleotides not matched to a gene: 6. The CDR3 length is 16 residues.

This clone was observed a handful of times. The chain is built from TRBV4-1 and TRBJ2-1; 16 bases are a match to TRBD2. Unmatched junction bases numbered 9, after V lost 0 bases and J lost 7 bases. From germline, CDR1 is MGHRA and CDR2 YSYEKL. The CDR3 is made up of 19 amino acids. CDR3: CASSQDPRGGLAGGNEQFF. The CDR3 DNA reads TGCGCCAGCAGCCAAGATCCCAGGGGGGGACTAGCGGGAGGGAATGAGCAGTTCTTC.

For this clone: This may come from a read error, since a much larger clone is one base off. The sample contains more than one DNA sequence encoding this CDR3. The rearrangement joins TRBV6-4 to TRBJ2-3, with TRBD2 identical over 13 bases. The CDR3 spans 15 residues. The germline V gene encodes CDR1 MRHNA and CDR2 SNTAGT. J was trimmed by 4 bases and V by 2 bases; bases with no gene match: 0. The CDR3 protein is CASSDTSGGADTQYF. The CDR3 DNA is TGTGCCAGCAGTGACACTAGCGGGGGGGCAGATACGCAGTATTTT.

The chain recombines TRBV7-3 with TRBJ1-2; D not resolved. With 2 bases removed from V and 9 bases from J, the gap between germline ends came to 7 bases. The CDR3 loop spans 11 amino acids. CDR1 and CDR2 (germline): SGHTA, FQGTGA. Written as DNA, the CDR3 is TGTGCCAGCAGCTTATACGGGTGCTACACCTTC. Protein sequence: CASSLYGCYTF.

CDR3 DNA: TGTGCCAGCAGTTTCTCCATAAGCGGAAACAATGAGCAGTTCTTC. This translates into CASSFSISGNNEQFF. This chain links TRBV28 with TRBJ2-1, with a weak D call TRBD2 (5 bases). Germline CDR1 MDHEN, CDR2 SYDVKM. The V end lost 3 bases, the J end lost 5 bases, and 14 bases lay between the germline ends. The CDR3 loop spans 15 amino acids.

This chain uses TRBV5-1 with TRBJ2-7; D possibly corresponds to TRBD2 (6 bases). Between the trimmed V and J ends, which lost 6 bases and 0 bases, there was a span of 13 bases. The CDR3 sequence is 14 residues long. Germline V gives CDR1 SGHRS, CDR2 YFSETQ. The CDR3 DNA reads as TGCGCCAGCATGAATGCGGGAAGCTCCTACGAGCAGTACTTC. This gives the protein CASMNAGSSYEQYF.

This chain links TRBV5-1 with TRBJ2-2, with 10 bases lining up with TRBD2. V dropped 4 bases and J dropped 5; count of bases not matched to a gene: 8. The CDR3 covers 16 residues. Looked up from germline, CDR1 is SGHRS and CDR2 is YFSETQ. The CDR3 spells CASSVNPSGRTGELFF. The CDR3 DNA reads as TGCGCCAGCAGCGTCAATCCTAGCGGGAGAACCGGGGAGCTGTTTTTT.

The chain joins TRBV5-1 to TRBJ2-1; D might be TRBD2 (6 bases). The CDR3 totals 12 residues. Germline V gene lookup returns CDR1 SGHRS and CDR2 YFSETQ. The V and J ends lost 0 bases and 8 bases respectively, with 6 bases between them. CDR3 nucleotides: TGCGCCAGCAGCTTGGTAGCGGATGAGCAGTTCTTC. Translated, it gives CASSLVADEQFF.

Within the sample, this clone is medium-sized (0.01 to 0.1%). The chain is built from TRBV19 and TRBJ1-4; D is uncertain. This CDR3 is built from 14 residues. Germline V gene sequence: CDR1 LNHDA, CDR2 SQIVND (reference sequence). V shed 3 bases and J shed 4 bases, with 9 bases lying between them. CDR3 residues: CASSIFVVNEKLFF. In DNA form, the CDR3 reads TGTGCCAGTAGTATTTTCGTCGTTAATGAAAAACTGTTTTTT. The full variable domain, in which reference TRBV19 and TRBJ1-4 provide the parts outside the CDR3, is DGGITQSPKYLFRKEGQNVTLSCEQNLNHDAMYWYRQDPGQGLRLIYYSQIVNDFQKGDIAEGYSVSREKKESFPLTVTSAQKNPTAFYLCASSIFVVNEKLFFGSGTQLSVL.

The table lists this clone with a few counts. The chain couples TRBV7-9 to TRBJ1-5, with D possibly being TRBD1 (6 bases). Germline loops: CDR1 SEHNR, CDR2 FQNEAQ (reference sequence). The CDR3 runs to 14 residues. V shed 5 bases and J shed 4 bases, with 12 bases lying between them. The DNA for the CDR3 is TGTGCCAGCAGCACCTCCAGGGGAAATCAGCCCCAGCATTTT. Translation gives CASSTSRGNQPQHF.

V gene TRBV11-2 combines with J gene TRBJ1-5; D is uncertain. The CDR3 consists of 14 residues. Germline lookup yields CDR1 SGHAT and CDR2 FQNNGV. The V end was cut by 4 bases, the J end by 2 bases, with 9 bases between. CDR3 sequence reads: CASSYAGGNQPQHF. CDR3 nucleotides: TGTGCCAGCAGCTACGCGGGCGGCAATCAGCCCCAGCATTTT.

V usage is TRBV9 and J usage is TRBJ2-1; D is undetermined. The CDR3 is 16 residues long. The germline V gene has CDR1 SGDLS and CDR2 YYNGEE. The V and J ends lost 0 bases and 0 bases respectively, with 10 bases between them. CDR3 sequence (DNA): TGTGCCAGCAGCGTAGAGGCACAGACCTCCTACAATGAGCAGTTCTTC. Its protein is CASSVEAQTSYNEQFF.

This chain joins TRBV7-3 and TRBJ2-7; 10 bases agree with TRBD2. The germline CDR1 and CDR2 sequences are SGHTA and FQGTGA. The length of the CDR3 is 16 residues. V shed 1 base and J 5 bases; nucleotides not matched to a gene: 8. DNA for the CDR3: TGTGCCAGCAGCTTAAGGCCTAGCGGGAGCGTCGACGAGCAGTACTTC. Translated: CASSLRPSGSVDEQYF.

The CDR3 loop is CASSPSGGNTIYF. In DNA form, the CDR3 reads TGCGCCAGCAGCCCGTCCGGTGGAAACACCATATATTTT. The chain links TRBV5-1 to TRBJ1-3, with no clear D. Trimming left V 4 bases short and J 3 bases short, with 8 bases between. The germline V gene encodes CDR1 SGHRS and CDR2 YFSETQ. This CDR3 comprises 13 residues.

For the CDR3, the DNA is TGTGCCAGCAGCCCCGTAGACAATGAGCAGTTCTTC. This gives the protein CASSPVDNEQFF. The chain couples TRBV7-8 to TRBJ2-1; D call uncertain. The germline gives CDR1 SGHVS, CDR2 FQNEAQ. V dropped 5 bases and J dropped 5 bases, with 7 bases sitting between them. This CDR3 comprises 12 residues.

The J gene is TRBJ2-5, the V gene TRBV5-1, with TRBD1 identical over 9 bases. Losses at the gene ends were 2 bases for V and 5 bases for J; bases not matched to a gene: 1. Germline V gene sequence: CDR1 SGHRS, CDR2 YFSETQ. The CDR3 consists of 13 residues. The DNA of the CDR3 is TGCGCCAGCAGCTTCGGGACAGGGGAGACCCAGTACTTC. As protein: CASSFGTGETQYF.

The sample holds one count of this clone. The chain carries TRBV19 and TRBJ2-7; a possible D gene is TRBD2 (6 bases). The ends were cut back, 3 bases at V and 2 bases at J, with 11 bases in the middle. The CDR3 runs 14 residues. Germline CDR1 is LNHDA and CDR2 is SQIVND (reference sequence). The CDR3 nucleotides are TGTGCCAGTAGTATGAACCAGCGGGCCTACGAGCAGTACTTC. Its translation is CASSMNQRAYEQYF.

A single count supports this clone. The chain couples TRBV5-6 to TRBJ1-1, with D perhaps matching TRBD1 (5 bases). The CDR3 is 13 residues long. V was trimmed by 5 bases and J by 1 base, leaving 9 bases between them. Germline CDR1 reads SGHDT; CDR2 reads YYEEEE. The CDR3 DNA is TGTGCCAGCAGAGACAGTGCGAACACTGAAGCTTTCTTT. This gives the protein CASRDSANTEAFF.

The V call is TRBV18, the J call TRBJ1-1, with 7 nucleotides matching TRBD1. CDR1 KGHSH and CDR2 LQKENI come from the germline V gene. The CDR3 runs 15 residues. The V and J ends lost 6 bases and 2 bases, in that order; junction bases with no gene match: 9. Here the CDR3 reads CASSLGGTANTEAFF. CDR3 bases: TGTGCCAGCTCGCTAGGAGGGACAGCCAACACTGAAGCTTTCTTT. The full variable domain, its missing parts supplied by reference TRBV18 and TRBJ1-1, is NAGVMQNPRHLVRRRGQEARLRCSPMKGHSHVYWYRQLPEEGLKFMVYLQKENIIDESGMPKERFSAEFPKEGPSILRIQQVVRGDSAAYFCASSLGGTANTEAFFGQGTRLTVV.

The chain combines TRBV20-1 with TRBJ1-2, with TRBD1 as a possible D gene (5 bases). The V and J ends lost 6 bases and 10 bases respectively, with 15 bases between them. This CDR3 region has 11 residues. CDR1 and CDR2 (germline): DFQATT, SNEGSKA (reference sequence). The CDR3 coding sequence is TGCAGTGCAAGAACCCAGGGAACCTACACCTTC. Amino acids: CSARTQGTYTF.

This clone occurred once. The chain combines TRBV7-9 with TRBJ2-7, with D tentatively TRBD1 (5 bases). CDR3 length: 12 amino acids. Germline lookup yields CDR1 SEHNR and CDR2 FQNEAQ (reference sequence). With 2 bases removed from V and 6 bases from J, the gap between germline ends came to 8 bases. The CDR3 nucleotides are TGTGCCAGCAGCTTAAAAGGGGCCGAGCAGTACTTC. Its translation is CASSLKGAEQYF.

DNA of the CDR3: TGTGCCAGTGTATTGGGGGGGCGGGTCGAGCTGTTTTTT. Its translation is CASVLGGRVELFF. The J gene is TRBJ2-2, the V gene TRBV6-1, with D possibly being TRBD2 (7 bases). The V end was cut by 9 bases, the J end by 11 bases, with 19 bases between. CDR1 and CDR2 (germline): MNHNS, SASEGT. The CDR3 covers 13 residues.

The rearrangement links TRBV5-1 to TRBJ2-7; 10 positions agree with TRBD2. CDR3 size: 18 residues. Per germline, CDR1 SGHRS and CDR2 YFSETQ. After removal of 0 bases from V and 0 bases from J, the junction contained 9 bases not matched to a gene. The CDR3 loop is CASSLAPSGGSSSYEQYF. DNA of the CDR3: TGCGCCAGCAGCTTGGCGCCTAGCGGGGGCTCAAGCTCCTACGAGCAGTACTTC. The full variable domain, with the rest looked up from reference TRBV5-1 and TRBJ2-7, is KAGVTQTPRYLIKTRGQQVTLSCSPISGHRSVSWYQQTPGQGLQFLFEYFSETQRNKGNFPGRFSGRQFSNSRSEMNVSTLELGDSALYLCASSLAPSGGSSSYEQYFGPGTRLTVT.

This chain connects TRBV15 to TRBJ1-2; D is undetermined. There are 14 residues in the CDR3. Trimming pared 0 bases from V and 7 bases from J, leaving 12 bases between. CDR1 LNHNV and CDR2 YYDKDF come from the germline V gene (reference sequence). The CDR3 sequence is CATSRDRQEGGYTF. The CDR3 coding sequence is TGTGCCACCAGCAGAGATAGGCAGGAGGGTGGCTACACCTTC.

The CDR3 region is CAWSGFGTSVPRGYNEQFF. Here the CDR3 DNA reads TGTGCCTGGAGCGGTTTTGGGACTAGCGTCCCGAGGGGGTACAATGAGCAGTTCTTC. V and J are TRBV30 and TRBJ2-1; TRBD2 aligns across 10 bases. Germline-derived CDR1 and CDR2 are GTSNPN and SVGIG (reference sequence). Trimming took 3 bases from V and 4 from J; bases not matched to a gene: 18. The CDR3 extends over 19 amino acids.

CDR3 loop: CASIRTGATHNEKLFF. The CDR3 DNA sequence: TGTGCCAGCATCCGAACAGGGGCCACTCATAATGAAAAACTGTTTTTT. The J gene is TRBJ1-4, the V gene TRBV5-6; 7 nucleotides match TRBD1. The CDR3 has 16 amino acids. With 6 bases clipped from V and 4 bases from J, the junction kept 12 bases outside the gene matches. CDR1 SGHDT and CDR2 YYEEEE come from the germline V gene.

This clone has a single count. This chain connects TRBV19 to TRBJ1-5; D not certain. Germline V gene lookup returns CDR1 LNHDA and CDR2 SQIVND (reference sequence). Trimming left V 5 bases short and J 0 bases short, with 5 bases between. The CDR3 extends over 13 amino acids. The CDR3 DNA reads as TGTGCCAGTAGTGGGAGTAGCAATCAGCCCCAGCATTTT. Protein product: CASSGSSNQPQHF.

The chain joins TRBV28 to TRBJ1-2; D uncertain. In germline, CDR1 is MDHEN, CDR2 SYDVKM. V was shortened by 6 bases and J by 4 bases, with 9 bases between the two germline ends. This CDR3 comprises 12 residues. The CDR3 DNA reads as TGTGCCAGCAGAGACGGGGTCTATGGCTACACCTTC. Translated: CASRDGVYGYTF.

The chain has TRBV15 and TRBJ1-5, with 10 bases lining up with TRBD1. Germline V gene sequence: CDR1 LNHNV, CDR2 YYDKDF (reference sequence). The CDR3 spans 16 residues. V shed 1 base and J 5 bases; nucleotides not matched to a gene: 5. Here the CDR3 DNA reads TGTGCCACCAGCAGAGTCCGACAGGGGGCCGATCAGCCCCAGCATTTT. Translation: CATSRVRQGADQPQHF.

The V and J genes are TRBV5-8 and TRBJ2-7, with D maybe TRBD2 (7 bases). The V gene's germline CDR1 is SGHTS and CDR2 YDEGEE. V gave up 0 bases and J gave up 5 bases, with 15 bases separating them. The CDR3 consists of 15 residues. CDR3 DNA: TGTGCCAGCAGCTTGGCCTTCGGGGGGCTAGACGAGCAGTACTTC. Translating gives CASSLAFGGLDEQYF.